The source of this T cell receptor (beta chain) is a study of T cells in localized non-small cell lung cancer. The V gene lost 7 bases and the J gene lost 3 bases, with 16 bases spanning the gap. Germline loops: CDR1 SGHKS, CDR2 YYEKEE (reference sequence). The CDR3 length is 14 residues. TCRdb keeps only in-frame clones here, not all; method: immunoSEQ multiplex PCR. The sample shows under 40,000 clones, under 85% of them seen only once. As regards this clone: What it binds is unknown.

Study-wide results and limits: Measurement of T cell clonality placed uninvolved adjacent lung highest, above the level in tumor. There were a median around 59 of the top 100 tumor clones appearing in adjacent lung. Elevated circulating T cell density in blood was associated with longer overall survival. Sequencing involved a lone tumor region, leaving heterogeneity possible.

The TCR was taken from a male donor aged 60 or over with stage II squamous cell lung carcinoma. The chain employs TRBV5-5 and TRBJ1-1; D remains unclear. The specimen comprised peripheral blood, sampled before any cancer treatment. The CDR3 coding sequence is TGTGCCAGCGGCATTCGGTGGTCGGACACTGAAGCTTTCTTT. Protein product: CASGIRWSDTEAFF.